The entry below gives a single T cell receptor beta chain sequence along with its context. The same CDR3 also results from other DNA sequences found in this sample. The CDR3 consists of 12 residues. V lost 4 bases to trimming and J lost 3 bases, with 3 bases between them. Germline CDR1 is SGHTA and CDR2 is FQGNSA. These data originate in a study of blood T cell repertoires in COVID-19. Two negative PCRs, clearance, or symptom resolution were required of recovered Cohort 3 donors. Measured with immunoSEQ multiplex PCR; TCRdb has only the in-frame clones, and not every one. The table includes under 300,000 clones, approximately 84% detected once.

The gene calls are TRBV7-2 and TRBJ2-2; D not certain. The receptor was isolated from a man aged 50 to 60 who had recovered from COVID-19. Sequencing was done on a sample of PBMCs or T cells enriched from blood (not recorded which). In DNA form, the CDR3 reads TGTGCCAGCAGCTCCTACACCGGGGAGCTGTTTTTT. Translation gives CASSSYTGELFF.